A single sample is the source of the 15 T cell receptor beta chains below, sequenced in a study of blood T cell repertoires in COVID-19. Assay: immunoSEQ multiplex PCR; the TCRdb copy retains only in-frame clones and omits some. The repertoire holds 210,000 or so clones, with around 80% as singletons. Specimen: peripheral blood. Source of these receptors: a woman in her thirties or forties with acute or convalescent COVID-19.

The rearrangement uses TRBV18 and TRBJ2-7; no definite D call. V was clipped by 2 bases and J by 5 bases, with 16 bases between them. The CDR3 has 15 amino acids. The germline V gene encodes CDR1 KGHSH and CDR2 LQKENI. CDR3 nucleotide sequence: TGTGCCAGCTCACCATCCCTTCAGGATATCAACGAGCAGTACTTC. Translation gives CASSPSLQDINEQYF.

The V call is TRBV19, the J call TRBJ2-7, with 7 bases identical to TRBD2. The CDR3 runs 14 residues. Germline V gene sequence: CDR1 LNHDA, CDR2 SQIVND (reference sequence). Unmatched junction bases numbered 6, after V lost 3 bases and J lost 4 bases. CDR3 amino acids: CASSIGLGAYEQYF. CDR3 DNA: TGTGCCAGTAGTATCGGACTAGGGGCGTACGAGCAGTACTTC. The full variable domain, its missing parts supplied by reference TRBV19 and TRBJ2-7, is DGGITQSPKYLFRKEGQNVTLSCEQNLNHDAMYWYRQDPGQGLRLIYYSQIVNDFQKGDIAEGYSVSREKKESFPLTVTSAQKNPTAFYLCASSIGLGAYEQYFGPGTRLTVT.

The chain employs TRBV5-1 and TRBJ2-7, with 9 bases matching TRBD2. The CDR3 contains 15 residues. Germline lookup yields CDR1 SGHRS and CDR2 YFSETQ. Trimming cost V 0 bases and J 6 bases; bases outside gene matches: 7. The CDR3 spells CASSLVASGAPEQYF. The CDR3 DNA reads TGCGCCAGCAGCTTGGTGGCTAGCGGGGCTCCCGAGCAGTACTTC.

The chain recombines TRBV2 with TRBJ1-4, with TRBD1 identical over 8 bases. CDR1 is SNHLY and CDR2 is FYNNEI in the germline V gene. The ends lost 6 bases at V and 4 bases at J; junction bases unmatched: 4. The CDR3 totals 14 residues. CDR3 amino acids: CASRNRGFNEKLFF. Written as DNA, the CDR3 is TGTGCCAGCAGGAACAGGGGGTTTAATGAAAAACTGTTTTTT.

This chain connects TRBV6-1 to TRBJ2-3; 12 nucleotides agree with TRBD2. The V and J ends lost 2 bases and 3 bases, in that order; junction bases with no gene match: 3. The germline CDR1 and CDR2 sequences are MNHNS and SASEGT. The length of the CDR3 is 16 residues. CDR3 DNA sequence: TGTGCCAGCAGTGAAACTAGCGGGGGGCCTACAGATACGCAGTATTTT. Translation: CASSETSGGPTDTQYF.

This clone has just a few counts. This chain's CDR3 is CASSLRTATTTNEKLFF. For the CDR3, the DNA is TGTGCCAGCAGCTTGAGGACAGCCACTACAACTAATGAAAAACTGTTTTTT. The rearrangement uses TRBV5-4 and TRBJ1-4; possibly TRBD1 for D (6 bases). The germline V gene encodes CDR1 SGHNT and CDR2 YYREEE (reference sequence). Trimming cost V 1 base and J 0 bases, with 13 bases left between them. The CDR3 covers 17 residues.

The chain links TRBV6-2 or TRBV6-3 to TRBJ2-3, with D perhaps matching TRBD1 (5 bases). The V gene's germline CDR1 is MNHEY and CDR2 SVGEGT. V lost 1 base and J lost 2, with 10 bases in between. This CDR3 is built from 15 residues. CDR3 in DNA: TGTGCCAGCAGTTACTTAGGGGCTTCCACAGATACGCAGTATTTT. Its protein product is CASSYLGASTDTQYF.

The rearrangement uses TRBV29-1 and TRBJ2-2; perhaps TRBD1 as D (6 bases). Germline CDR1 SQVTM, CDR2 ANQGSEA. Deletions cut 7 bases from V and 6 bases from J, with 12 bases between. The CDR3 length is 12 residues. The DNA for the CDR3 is TGCAGCGCTGTTAAGGGGGCCGGGGAGCTGTTTTTT. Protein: CSAVKGAGELFF.

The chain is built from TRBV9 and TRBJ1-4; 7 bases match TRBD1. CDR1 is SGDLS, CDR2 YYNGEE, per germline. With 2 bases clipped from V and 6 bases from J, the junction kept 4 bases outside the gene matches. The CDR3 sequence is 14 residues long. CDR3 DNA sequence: TGTGCCAGCAGCGTTGACAGGGCGGATGAAAAACTGTTTTTT. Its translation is CASSVDRADEKLFF.

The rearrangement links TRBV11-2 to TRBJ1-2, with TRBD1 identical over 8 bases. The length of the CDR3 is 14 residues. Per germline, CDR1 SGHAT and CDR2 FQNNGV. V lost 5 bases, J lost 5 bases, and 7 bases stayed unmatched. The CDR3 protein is CASSPGTGFYGYTF. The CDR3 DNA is TGTGCCAGCAGCCCTGGGACAGGTTTTTATGGCTACACCTTC.

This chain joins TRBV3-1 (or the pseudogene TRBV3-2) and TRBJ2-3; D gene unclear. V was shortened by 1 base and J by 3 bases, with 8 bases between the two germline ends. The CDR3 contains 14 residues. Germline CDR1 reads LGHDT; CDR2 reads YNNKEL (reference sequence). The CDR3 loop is CASSQGSATDTQYF. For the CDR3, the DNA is TGTGCCAGCAGCCAAGGGTCAGCGACAGATACGCAGTATTTT.

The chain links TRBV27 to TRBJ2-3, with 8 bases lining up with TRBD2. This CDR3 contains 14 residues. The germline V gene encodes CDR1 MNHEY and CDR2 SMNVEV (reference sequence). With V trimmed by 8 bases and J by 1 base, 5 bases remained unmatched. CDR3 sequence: CASSGGVGTDTQYF. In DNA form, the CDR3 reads TGTGCCAGCTCCGGGGGGGTAGGCACAGATACGCAGTATTTT.

The CDR3 DNA follows: TGTGCCAGCAGTCCCATGCGCGGCGCCAATGAGCAGTTCTTC. Protein sequence: CASSPMRGANEQFF. This sequence joins TRBV6-4 and TRBJ2-1; D not resolved. Germline-derived CDR1 and CDR2 are MRHNA and SNTAGT. This CDR3 has 14 amino acids. Trimming removed 5 bases from V and 6 bases from J, with 14 bases in between.

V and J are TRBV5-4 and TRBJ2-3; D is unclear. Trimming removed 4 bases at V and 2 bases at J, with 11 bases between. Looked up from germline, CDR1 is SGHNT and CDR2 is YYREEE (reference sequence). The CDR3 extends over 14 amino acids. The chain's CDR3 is CASSPEVFTDTQYF. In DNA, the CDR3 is TGTGCCAGCAGCCCCGAGGTATTCACAGATACGCAGTATTTT.

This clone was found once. CDR3: CASSKQQGAGEKLFF. CDR3 bases: TGTGCCAGCAGTAAACAACAGGGGGCGGGGGAAAAACTGTTTTTT. The rearrangement links TRBV6-6 to TRBJ1-4, with 9 positions matching TRBD1. Germline CDR1 and CDR2: MNHNY and SVGAGI (reference sequence). The CDR3 spans 15 residues. Losses at the gene ends were 5 bases for V and 8 bases for J; bases not matched to a gene: 9.